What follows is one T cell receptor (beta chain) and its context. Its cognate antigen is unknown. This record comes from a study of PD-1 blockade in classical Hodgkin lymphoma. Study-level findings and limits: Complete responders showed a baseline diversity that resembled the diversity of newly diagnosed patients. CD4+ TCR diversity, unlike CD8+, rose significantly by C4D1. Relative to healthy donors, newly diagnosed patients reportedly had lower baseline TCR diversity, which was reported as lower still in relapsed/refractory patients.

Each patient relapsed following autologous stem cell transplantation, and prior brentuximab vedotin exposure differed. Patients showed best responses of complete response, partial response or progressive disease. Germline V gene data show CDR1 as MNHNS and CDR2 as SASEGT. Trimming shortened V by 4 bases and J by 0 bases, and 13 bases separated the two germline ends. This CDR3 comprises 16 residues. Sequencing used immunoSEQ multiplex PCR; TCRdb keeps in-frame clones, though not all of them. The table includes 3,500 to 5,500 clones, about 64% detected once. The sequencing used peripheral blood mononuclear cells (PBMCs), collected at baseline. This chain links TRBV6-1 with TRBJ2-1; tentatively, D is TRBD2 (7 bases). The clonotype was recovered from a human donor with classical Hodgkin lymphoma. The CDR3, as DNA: TGTGCCAGCAGTGCAGGCGGGGGCCTCTCCTACAATGAGCAGTTCTTC. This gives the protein CASSAGGGLSYNEQFF.